This TCR beta chain was identified in a study of sequential checkpoint blockade in melanoma. At the level of the study: Under 25 patients had tumor biopsies before treatment and at week 13.

Regarding the study as a whole: For nivolumab-first patients, baseline tumor clonality was associated with response. Patients with week-13 increases in T-cell fraction and clonality benefited about 30 times more often.

Regarding treatment: randomized to nivolumab then ipilimumab (arm A) or the reverse (arm B). This clone came up a few times. Its specificity is not known. Generated by immunoSEQ multiplex PCR, the TCRdb table keeps only in-frame clones and is missing some. The table lists 2,000 to 3,000 clones, roughly 20% of them singletons. The sequence came from a human donor with melanoma. This specimen was tumor tissue (inferred from file names), taken from a patient given nivolumab and ipilimumab in sequence.

CDR3 loop: CASSQVGGNDYNSPLHF. The CDR3 region has the DNA TGTGCCAGCAGCCAAGTCGGGGGAAATGATTATAATTCACCCCTCCACTTT. The chain links TRBV14 to TRBJ1-6, with D possibly matching TRBD1 (5 bases). The CDR3 sequence is 17 residues long. The germline V gene encodes CDR1 SGHDN and CDR2 FVKESK. V was pared by 1 base and J by 4 bases, with 14 bases between.